The source of this TCR beta chain is a study of blood T cells in healthy people across ages. Primed by a sample-barcoded 5' primer and a J-beta primer mix, a second PCR proceeded for 7 to 11 cycles. One entry per CDR3 protein results from TCRdb running MiXCR on the 5' RACE reads. The repertoire has hundreds of thousands of distinct CDR3 sequences, 56% of them found once; the top ten carry roughly 24%. The CDR3 runs 16 residues. The V gene's germline CDR1 is PRHDT and CDR2 FYEKMQ (reference sequence). The sequenced material came from blood. The origin of this receptor is a man in his forties in good health. The chain recombines TRBV13 with TRBJ2-5; 14 bases align to TRBD2. The J call is in doubt because the DNA end fits TRBJ2-7 better. The CDR3 region has the DNA TGTGCCAGCAGCACTCGACTAGCGGGAGGGACCTACGAGCAGTACTTC. This translates into CASSTRLAGGTYEQYF.